These T cell receptor beta chains were read from a single sample in a study of blood T cell repertoires in COVID-19. This table comes from immunoSEQ multiplex PCR, and its TCRdb copy is limited to in-frame clones, with some not included. The table records over 100,000 clones, approximately 86% of them present only once. The specimen sequenced was peripheral blood. Receptors were obtained from a man aged 50 to 59 with active or convalescent COVID-19. CDR3s include the opening cysteine and the closing phenylalanine or tryptophan. Fields, in order: CDR3 protein, CDR3 DNA, D gene, clone size, V gene, J gene. A D gene is named only where the DNA matches it firmly. Size values are once, few and many counts, or a class for expanded clones, and some rows have none.

CDR3aa: CASSASGGGDTQYF
CDR3nt: TGCGCCAGCAGTGCTAGCGGGGGGGGAGATACGCAGTATTTT
d_gene: TRBD2
abundance: -
v_gene: TRBV10-2
j_gene: TRBJ2-3

CDR3aa: CASSPMTGEGDGYTF
CDR3nt: TGTGCCAGCTCACCAATGACAGGGGAGGGCGATGGCTACACCTTC
d_gene: TRBD1
abundance: -
v_gene: TRBV18
j_gene: TRBJ1-2

CDR3aa: CASSRGFRGYTF
CDR3nt: TGTGCCAGCAGCCGAGGTTTTCGGGGCTACACCTTC
d_gene: -
abundance: -
v_gene: TRBV6-5
j_gene: TRBJ1-2

CDR3aa: CASSEGQGRNEQFF
CDR3nt: TGTGCCAGCAGTGAGGGACAGGGGAGAAATGAGCAGTTCTTC
d_gene: TRBD1
abundance: once
v_gene: TRBV6-1
j_gene: TRBJ2-1

CDR3aa: CASRYTGGTEAFF
CDR3nt: TGTGCCAGCAGGTATACAGGGGGCACTGAAGCTTTCTTT
d_gene: TRBD1
abundance: -
v_gene: TRBV12-3/TRBV12-4
j_gene: TRBJ1-1

CDR3aa: CASSPGQGWPYGYTF
CDR3nt: TGTGCCAGCAGTCCAGGACAGGGCTGGCCCTATGGCTACACCTTC
d_gene: TRBD1
abundance: -
v_gene: TRBV6-5
j_gene: TRBJ1-2

CDR3aa: CASSPQENGEQYF
CDR3nt: TGTGCCAGCTCACCTCAAGAGAATGGCGAGCAGTACTTC
d_gene: -
abundance: -
v_gene: TRBV18
j_gene: TRBJ2-7

CDR3aa: CASSTYGEAFF
CDR3nt: TGTGCCAGCAGTACCTACGGTGAAGCTTTCTTT
d_gene: -
abundance: few
v_gene: TRBV2
j_gene: TRBJ1-1

CDR3aa: CASSEQNPTDTQYF
CDR3nt: TGTGCCAGCAGTGAACAGAATCCCACAGATACGCAGTATTTT
d_gene: -
abundance: once
v_gene: TRBV6-4
j_gene: TRBJ2-3

CDR3aa: CASSSFNEQFF
CDR3nt: TGTGCCAGCTCCTCGTTCAATGAGCAGTTCTTC
d_gene: -
abundance: -
v_gene: TRBV7-9
j_gene: TRBJ2-1

CDR3aa: CASTGQGQGNQPQHF
CDR3nt: TGTGCCAGCACCGGACAGGGGCAAGGCAATCAGCCCCAGCATTTT
d_gene: TRBD1
abundance: -
v_gene: TRBV2
j_gene: TRBJ1-5

CDR3aa: CASSPGVGSGAKNIQYF
CDR3nt: TGTGCCAGCAGCCCCGGGGTGGGCAGCGGCGCCAAAAACATTCAGTACTTC
d_gene: -
abundance: -
v_gene: TRBV5-5
j_gene: TRBJ2-4

CDR3aa: CASGRTGATGIGGELFF
CDR3nt: TGTGCCAGCGGACGGACAGGCGCTACCGGAATAGGCGGGGAGCTGTTTTTT
d_gene: TRBD1
abundance: many
v_gene: TRBV28
j_gene: TRBJ2-2

CDR3aa: CASSKGARQRMNTEAFF
CDR3nt: TGTGCCAGCAGCAAAGGGGCCCGACAGAGGATGAACACTGAAGCTTTCTTT
d_gene: -
abundance: -
v_gene: TRBV21-1
j_gene: TRBJ1-1

CDR3aa: CASSSGGVTEAFF
CDR3nt: TGCGCCAGCAGTTCGGGCGGGGTCACTGAAGCTTTCTTT
d_gene: -
abundance: -
v_gene: TRBV10-1
j_gene: TRBJ1-1

CDR3aa: CASSYSGLAENNEQFF
CDR3nt: TGTGCCAGCAGTTACTCGGGACTAGCGGAAAACAATGAGCAGTTCTTC
d_gene: TRBD2
abundance: -
v_gene: TRBV6-5
j_gene: TRBJ2-1

CDR3aa: CASSAQANTEAFF
CDR3nt: TGTGCCAGCAGTGCACAGGCGAACACTGAAGCTTTCTTT
d_gene: -
abundance: -
v_gene: TRBV12-3/TRBV12-4
j_gene: TRBJ1-1

CDR3aa: CASSYPETNEKLFF
CDR3nt: TGTGCCAGCAGTTACCCGGAGACTAATGAAAAACTGTTTTTT
d_gene: -
abundance: -
v_gene: TRBV6-5
j_gene: TRBJ1-4

CDR3aa: CASRTVNQPQHF
CDR3nt: TGTGCCAGCAGGACAGTGAATCAGCCCCAGCATTTT
d_gene: -
abundance: -
v_gene: TRBV28
j_gene: TRBJ1-5

CDR3aa: CASSMDSASYNEQFF
CDR3nt: TGTGCCAGCAGCATGGACAGTGCTTCATACAATGAGCAGTTCTTC
d_gene: -
abundance: -
v_gene: TRBV7-9
j_gene: TRBJ2-1

CDR3aa: CAIRTGMNTEAFF
CDR3nt: TGTGCCATCAGGACAGGTATGAACACTGAAGCTTTCTTT
d_gene: TRBD1
abundance: -
v_gene: TRBV7-2
j_gene: TRBJ1-1

CDR3aa: CASSQVGGYTF
CDR3nt: TGTGCCAGCAGCCAAGTCGGGGGCTACACCTTC
d_gene: -
abundance: few
v_gene: TRBV14
j_gene: TRBJ1-2

CDR3aa: CASTTSGGQETQYF
CDR3nt: TGTGCCAGCACTACTAGCGGGGGGCAAGAGACCCAGTACTTC
d_gene: TRBD2
abundance: -
v_gene: TRBV9
j_gene: TRBJ2-5

CDR3aa: CASSTGYYEQYF
CDR3nt: TGTGCCAGCAGTACAGGCTACTACGAGCAGTACTTC
d_gene: -
abundance: once
v_gene: TRBV2
j_gene: TRBJ2-7

CDR3aa: CASSSRGSGANVLTF
CDR3nt: TGTGCCAGCAGTTCCCGGGGGTCTGGGGCCAACGTCCTGACTTTC
d_gene: -
abundance: -
v_gene: TRBV27
j_gene: TRBJ2-6

CDR3aa: CASSFRQGGGYTF
CDR3nt: TGTGCCAGCAGTTTCCGACAGGGAGGCGGCTACACCTTC
d_gene: TRBD1
abundance: -
v_gene: TRBV28
j_gene: TRBJ1-2

CDR3aa: CASSGTADQPQHF
CDR3nt: TGTGCCAGCTCCGGGACAGCGGATCAGCCCCAGCATTTT
d_gene: TRBD1
abundance: -
v_gene: TRBV18
j_gene: TRBJ1-5

CDR3aa: CASSAWTGEYGYTF
CDR3nt: TGTGCCAGTAGTGCGTGGACAGGGGAGTATGGCTACACCTTC
d_gene: TRBD1
abundance: few
v_gene: TRBV19
j_gene: TRBJ1-2

CDR3aa: CASSESPRDTQYF
CDR3nt: TGTGCCAGCAGTGAAAGCCCCCGCGATACGCAGTATTTT
d_gene: -
abundance: -
v_gene: TRBV6-1
j_gene: TRBJ2-3

CDR3aa: CASSLGQGQSEQYF
CDR3nt: TGCGCCAGCAGCTTAGGACAGGGGCAAAGCGAGCAGTACTTC
d_gene: TRBD1
abundance: many
v_gene: TRBV5-1
j_gene: TRBJ2-7

CDR3aa: CASSQVRGVWYF
CDR3nt: TGTGCCAGCAGCCAAGTCAGGGGAGTCTGGTACTTC
d_gene: -
abundance: -
v_gene: TRBV14
j_gene: TRBJ2-4

CDR3aa: CASSLDADRVVYGYTF
CDR3nt: TGTGCCAGCAGTTTAGACGCCGACAGGGTGGTCTATGGCTACACCTTC
d_gene: TRBD1
abundance: -
v_gene: TRBV28
j_gene: TRBJ1-2

CDR3aa: CASSTPSGGGETQYF
CDR3nt: TGTGCCAGCAGCACTCCTAGCGGGGGCGGGGAGACCCAGTACTTC
d_gene: TRBD2
abundance: -
v_gene: TRBV7-9
j_gene: TRBJ2-5

CDR3aa: CASSVVGTSNTGELFF
CDR3nt: TGTGCCAGCAGCGTAGTTGGCACCTCGAACACCGGGGAGCTGTTTTTT
d_gene: -
abundance: -
v_gene: TRBV9
j_gene: TRBJ2-2

CDR3aa: CASSLGRDQPQHF
CDR3nt: TGTGCCAGCAGCTTAGGCCGGGATCAGCCCCAGCATTTT
d_gene: -
abundance: -
v_gene: TRBV11-2
j_gene: TRBJ1-5

CDR3aa: CASSPGTGQRNTIYF
CDR3nt: TGTGCCAGCAGCCCCGGGACAGGGCAGAGAAACACCATATATTTT
d_gene: TRBD1
abundance: -
v_gene: TRBV27
j_gene: TRBJ1-3

CDR3aa: CASSLGGGYNSPLHF
CDR3nt: TGTGCCAGCAGCTTGGGGGGCGGCTATAATTCACCCCTCCACTTT
d_gene: -
abundance: -
v_gene: TRBV5-4
j_gene: TRBJ1-6

CDR3aa: CASSLGLAGGTDTQYF
CDR3nt: TGTGCCAGCAGCTTAGGGCTAGCGGGGGGGACAGATACGCAGTATTTT
d_gene: TRBD2
abundance: -
v_gene: TRBV7-8
j_gene: TRBJ2-3

CDR3aa: CASSSQAKNIQYF
CDR3nt: TGTGCCAGCAGCTCCCAAGCCAAAAACATTCAGTACTTC
d_gene: -
abundance: -
v_gene: TRBV11-2
j_gene: TRBJ2-4

CDR3aa: CASSQTSGGGLDTQYF
CDR3nt: TGTGCCAGCAGCCAAACTAGCGGGGGGGGATTAGATACGCAGTATTTT
d_gene: TRBD2
abundance: once
v_gene: TRBV3-1/TRBV3-2
j_gene: TRBJ2-3

CDR3aa: CASSLGGLAREETQYF
CDR3nt: TGTGCCAGCAGCCTAGGAGGACTAGCGCGGGAAGAGACCCAGTACTTC
d_gene: TRBD2
abundance: -
v_gene: TRBV7-7
j_gene: TRBJ2-5

CDR3aa: CASIGTSSYEQYF
CDR3nt: TGTGCCAGCATAGGGACAAGCTCCTACGAGCAGTACTTC
d_gene: -
abundance: -
v_gene: TRBV2
j_gene: TRBJ2-7

CDR3aa: CASSLDRERGNQPQHF
CDR3nt: TGTGCCAGCAGCCTCGACAGGGAGCGGGGCAATCAGCCCCAGCATTTT
d_gene: TRBD1
abundance: -
v_gene: TRBV6-4
j_gene: TRBJ1-5

CDR3aa: CASSPPPGTSGDNEQFF
CDR3nt: TGTGCCAGCAGTCCTCCTCCGGGGACTAGCGGGGACAATGAGCAGTTCTTC
d_gene: TRBD2
abundance: -
v_gene: TRBV27
j_gene: TRBJ2-1

CDR3aa: CASSTREGTDTQYF
CDR3nt: TGTGCCAGCAGCACCCGCGAGGGCACAGATACGCAGTATTTT
d_gene: -
abundance: few
v_gene: TRBV7-8
j_gene: TRBJ2-3